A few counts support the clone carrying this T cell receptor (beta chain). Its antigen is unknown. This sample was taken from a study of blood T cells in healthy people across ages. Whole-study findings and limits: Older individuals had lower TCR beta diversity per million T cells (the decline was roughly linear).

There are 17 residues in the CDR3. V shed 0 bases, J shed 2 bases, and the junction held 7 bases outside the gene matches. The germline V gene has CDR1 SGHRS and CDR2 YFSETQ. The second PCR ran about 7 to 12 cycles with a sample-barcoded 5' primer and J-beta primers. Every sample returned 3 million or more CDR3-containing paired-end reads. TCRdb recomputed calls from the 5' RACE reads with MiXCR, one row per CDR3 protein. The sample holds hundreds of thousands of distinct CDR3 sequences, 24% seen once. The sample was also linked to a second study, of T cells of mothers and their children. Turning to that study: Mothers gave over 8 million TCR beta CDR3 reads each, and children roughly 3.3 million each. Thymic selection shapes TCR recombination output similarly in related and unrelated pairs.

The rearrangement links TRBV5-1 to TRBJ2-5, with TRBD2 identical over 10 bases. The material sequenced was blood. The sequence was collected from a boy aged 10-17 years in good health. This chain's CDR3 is CASSLAPAGGSQETQYF. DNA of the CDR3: TGCGCCAGCAGCTTGGCCCCAGCGGGGGGGTCTCAAGAGACCCAGTACTTC.